This TCR beta chain was identified in a study of glioma-infiltrating T cells. Germline CDR1 SQVTM, CDR2 ANQGSEA. This CDR3 is 12 amino acids long. V gave up 7 bases and J gave up 6 bases, with 16 bases separating them. Using RNA template, CDR3s of TCR alpha and beta were amplified with iRepertoire arm-PCR. One-step reverse transcription and amplification started from approximately 100-400 ng of tissue mRNA or PBMC total RNA. TCRdb re-analysed the multiplex PCR reads in MiXCR, keeping a single row per CDR3 protein. The table has fewer than 55,000 distinct CDR3 sequences, more than 20% seen once. Findings and limits, study-wide: Only very few CDR3 sequences appeared in both tissue and blood.

Worth noting for this clonotype: Its antigen is unidentified.

The material sequenced was glioma tissue, nonneoplastic brain tissue, or PBMCs (not recorded which). The receptor comes from a human donor with low-grade glioma or glioblastoma, undergoing nonglioma brain surgery, or in good health (not recorded which). The V call is TRBV29-1, the J call TRBJ2-7; a weak D match, TRBD2 (5 bases). This CDR3 is CSARSGRGEQYF. CDR3 nucleotides: TGCAGCGCCCGCAGTGGGAGAGGCGAGCAGTACTTC.